Listed here are 8 T cell receptor beta chains from one sample, sequenced in a study of blood T cell repertoires in COVID-19. Libraries were prepared by immunoSEQ multiplex PCR; TCRdb keeps only in-frame clonotypes and omits some of them. The table includes about 50,000 clones, 65% to 90% detected once. The sample comprised peripheral blood. All receptors come from an elderly woman with COVID-19, enrolled during active disease.

This chain links TRBV11-2 with TRBJ1-1; D is uncertain. The germline V gene encodes CDR1 SGHAT and CDR2 FQNNGV. The length of the CDR3 is 13 residues. Trimming left V 3 bases short and J 1 base short, with 6 bases between. CDR3 amino acids: CASSLERNTEAFF. The CDR3 DNA reads TGTGCCAGCAGCTTGGAGAGGAACACTGAAGCTTTCTTT.

The count of this clone is one. This sequence joins TRBV28 and TRBJ2-7; 9 bases align to TRBD2. The V gene end was trimmed by 7 bases and the J gene end by 6 bases; junction bases not matched to a gene: 10. CDR1 and CDR2 (germline): MDHEN, SYDVKM. The CDR3 extends over 14 amino acids. Here the CDR3 DNA reads TGTGCCAGCACCAACCCGGGGCGGGGGGGCGAGCAGTACTTC. As protein: CASTNPGRGGEQYF.

The chain combines TRBV3-1 (or the pseudogene TRBV3-2) with TRBJ2-7, with 9 nucleotides matching TRBD1. V was pared by 2 bases and J by 5 bases, with 7 bases of the junction left unmatched. The CDR3 has 15 amino acids. Per germline, CDR1 LGHDT and CDR2 YNNKEL (reference sequence). CDR3 DNA sequence: TGTGCCAGCAGCCAAAGGCGGACAGGGGTCCACGAGCAGTACTTC. Its translation: CASSQRRTGVHEQYF.

The chain combines TRBV18 with TRBJ1-5; 8 bases agree with TRBD1. This CDR3 comprises 15 residues. The V segment lost 3 bases and the J segment 6 bases; nucleotides outside the gene matches: 7. CDR1 and CDR2 (germline): KGHSH, LQKENI. The CDR3 nucleotides read TGTGCCAGCTCACCGGAAGGCAGGGGGCTTCAGCCCCAGCATTTT. It is translated as CASSPEGRGLQPQHF.

V and J are TRBV18 and TRBJ1-1; 7 nucleotides align to TRBD1. V lost 3 bases to trimming and J lost 1 base; unmatched junction nucleotides: 2. Germline assignment: CDR1 KGHSH and CDR2 LQKENI. CDR3 length equals 14 residues. CDR3 coding DNA: TGTGCCAGCTCACCCGGGACAGCGAACACTGAAGCTTTCTTT. Protein: CASSPGTANTEAFF. Drawing the rest from reference TRBV18 and TRBJ1-1, the complete variable domain is NAGVMQNPRHLVRRRGQEARLRCSPMKGHSHVYWYRQLPEEGLKFMVYLQKENIIDESGMPKERFSAEFPKEGPSILRIQQVVRGDSAAYFCASSPGTANTEAFFGQGTRLTVV.

V gene TRBV6-4 combines with J gene TRBJ2-6; D possibly corresponds to TRBD1 (5 bases). From germline, CDR1 is MRHNA and CDR2 SNTAGT. The CDR3 is made up of 17 amino acids. V shed 0 bases and J shed 2 bases, with 11 bases lying between them. The CDR3 sequence: CASSDSAGQTGANVLTF. The CDR3, as DNA: TGTGCCAGCAGTGACTCCGCAGGACAAACTGGGGCCAACGTCCTGACTTTC.

This chain links TRBV6-4 with TRBJ2-2, with TRBD1 identical over 7 bases. CDR3 length equals 14 residues. Trimming cost V 4 bases and J 4 bases; bases outside gene matches: 3. The germline V gene encodes CDR1 MRHNA and CDR2 SNTAGT. DNA for the CDR3: TGTGCCAGCAGTGCACAGGGGCCCACCGGGGAGCTGTTTTTT. This encodes CASSAQGPTGELFF.

The chain has TRBV3-1 (or the pseudogene TRBV3-2) and TRBJ2-7; 8 bases line up with TRBD2. Germline CDR1 reads LGHDT; CDR2 reads YNNKEL (reference sequence). The CDR3 runs 13 residues. Trimming removed 6 bases from V and 2 bases from J; junction bases left unmatched: 3. The CDR3 loop is CASSLAGTYEQYF. DNA for the CDR3: TGTGCCAGCAGTTTAGCGGGGACCTACGAGCAGTACTTC.